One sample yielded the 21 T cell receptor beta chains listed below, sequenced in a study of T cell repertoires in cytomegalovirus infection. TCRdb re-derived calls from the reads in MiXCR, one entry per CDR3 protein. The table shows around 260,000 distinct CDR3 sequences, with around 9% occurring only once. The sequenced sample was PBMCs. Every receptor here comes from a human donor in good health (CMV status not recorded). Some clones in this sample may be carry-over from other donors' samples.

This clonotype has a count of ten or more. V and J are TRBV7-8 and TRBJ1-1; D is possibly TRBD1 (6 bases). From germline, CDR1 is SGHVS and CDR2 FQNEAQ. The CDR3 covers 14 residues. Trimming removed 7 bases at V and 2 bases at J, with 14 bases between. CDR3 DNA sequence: TGTGCCAGCACCATGGACAGTATAAACACTGAAGCTTTCTTT. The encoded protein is CASTMDSINTEAFF.

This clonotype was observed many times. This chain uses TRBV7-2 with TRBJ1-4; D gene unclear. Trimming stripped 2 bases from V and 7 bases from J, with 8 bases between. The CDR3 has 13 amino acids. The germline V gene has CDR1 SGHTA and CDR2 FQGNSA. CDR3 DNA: TGTGCCAGCAGCTTATTAAGTTCTGAAAAACTGTTTTTT. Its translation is CASSLLSSEKLFF.

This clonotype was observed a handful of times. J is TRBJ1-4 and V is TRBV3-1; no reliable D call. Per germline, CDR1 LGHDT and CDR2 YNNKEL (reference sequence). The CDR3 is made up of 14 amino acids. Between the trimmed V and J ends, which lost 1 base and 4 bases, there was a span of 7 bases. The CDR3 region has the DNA TGTGCCAGCAGCCAAGGGCCGATTAATGAAAAACTGTTTTTT. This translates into CASSQGPINEKLFF.

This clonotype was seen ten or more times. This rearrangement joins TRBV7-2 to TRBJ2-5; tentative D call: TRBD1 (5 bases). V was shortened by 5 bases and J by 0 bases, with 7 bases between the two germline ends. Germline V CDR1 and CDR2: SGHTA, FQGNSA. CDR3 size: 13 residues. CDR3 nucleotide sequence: TGTGCCAGCAGCCGACAGAACCAAGAGACCCAGTACTTC. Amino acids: CASSRQNQETQYF.

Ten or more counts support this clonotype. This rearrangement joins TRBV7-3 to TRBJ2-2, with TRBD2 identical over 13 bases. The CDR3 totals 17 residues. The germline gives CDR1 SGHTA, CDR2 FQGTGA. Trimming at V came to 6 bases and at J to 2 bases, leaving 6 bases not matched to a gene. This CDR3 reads CASRRTSGGPNTGELFF. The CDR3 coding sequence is TGTGCCAGCAGAAGGACTAGCGGGGGCCCCAACACCGGGGAGCTGTTTTTT.

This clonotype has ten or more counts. As DNA, the CDR3 is TGTGCCAGCAGCTCGACAGCGTACACTGAAGCTTTCTTT. Protein sequence: CASSSTAYTEAFF. V is TRBV7-2 and J is TRBJ1-1; TRBD1 is a possible D gene (5 bases). The V gene lost 4 bases and the J gene lost 3 bases, with 9 bases spanning the gap. This CDR3 has 13 residues. Germline CDR1 is SGHTA and CDR2 is FQGNSA.

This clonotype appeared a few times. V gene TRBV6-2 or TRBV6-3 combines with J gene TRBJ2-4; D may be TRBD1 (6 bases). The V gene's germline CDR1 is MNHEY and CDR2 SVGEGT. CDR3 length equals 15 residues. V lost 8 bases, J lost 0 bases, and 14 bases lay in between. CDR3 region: CASRPVGQAKNIQYF. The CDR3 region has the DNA TGTGCCAGCCGACCGGTGGGACAAGCCAAAAACATTCAGTACTTC.

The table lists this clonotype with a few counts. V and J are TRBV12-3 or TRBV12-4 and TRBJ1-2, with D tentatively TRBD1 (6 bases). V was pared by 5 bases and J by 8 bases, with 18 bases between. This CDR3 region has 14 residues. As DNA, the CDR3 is TGTGCCAGCAGTCTCAGGGGCACAATTGAGGGCTACACCTTC. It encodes CASSLRGTIEGYTF.

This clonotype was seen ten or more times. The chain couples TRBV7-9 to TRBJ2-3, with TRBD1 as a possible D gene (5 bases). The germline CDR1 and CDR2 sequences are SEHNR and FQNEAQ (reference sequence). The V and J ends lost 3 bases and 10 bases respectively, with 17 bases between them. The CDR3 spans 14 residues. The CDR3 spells CASSFPLRKGSQYF. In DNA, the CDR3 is TGTGCCAGCAGCTTTCCCCTTAGGAAGGGGTCGCAGTATTTT.

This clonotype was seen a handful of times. The CDR3 DNA follows: TGCGCCAGCAGAAATACAGGGAACACTGAAGCTTTCTTT. This encodes CASRNTGNTEAFF. The V gene is TRBV10-2, the J gene TRBJ1-1, with a weak D call TRBD1 (5 bases). The CDR3 covers 13 residues. CDR1 and CDR2 from the germline V gene are WSHSY and SAAADI. The germline V and J ends were trimmed by 6 bases and 1 base, with 9 bases remaining between them.

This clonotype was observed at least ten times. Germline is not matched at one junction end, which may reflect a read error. For the CDR3, the DNA is TGTGCTAGCAGCCCAGCGGGAGTTTTTGAGACCCAGTACTTC. Translated: CASSPAGVFETQYF. This chain links TRBV7-7 with TRBJ2-5, with 8 bases fitting TRBD2. Per germline, CDR1 SSHAT and CDR2 FNYEAQ (reference sequence). This CDR3 region has 14 residues.

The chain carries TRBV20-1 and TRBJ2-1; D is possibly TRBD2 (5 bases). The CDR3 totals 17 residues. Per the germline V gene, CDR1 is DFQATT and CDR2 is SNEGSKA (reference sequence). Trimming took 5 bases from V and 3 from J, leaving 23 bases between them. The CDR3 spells CSADDRRGSSFYNEQFF. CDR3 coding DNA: TGCAGTGCTGATGACCGCCGAGGGAGCTCCTTCTACAATGAGCAGTTCTTC.

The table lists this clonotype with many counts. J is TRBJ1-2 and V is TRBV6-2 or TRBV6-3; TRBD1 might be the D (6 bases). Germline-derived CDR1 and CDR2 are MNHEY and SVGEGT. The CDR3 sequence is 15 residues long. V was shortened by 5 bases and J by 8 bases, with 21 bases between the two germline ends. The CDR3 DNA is TGTGCCAGCAGTCCCCACCCCGGGGGGCGCGGAGGCTACACCTTC. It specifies CASSPHPGGRGGYTF.

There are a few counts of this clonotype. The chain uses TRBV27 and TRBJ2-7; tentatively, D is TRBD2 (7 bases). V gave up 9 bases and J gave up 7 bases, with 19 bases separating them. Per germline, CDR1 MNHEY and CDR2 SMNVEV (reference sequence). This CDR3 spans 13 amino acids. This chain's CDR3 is CASRSRGPGEQYF. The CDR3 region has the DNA TGTGCCAGTCGGTCGCGGGGGCCGGGAGAGCAGTACTTC.

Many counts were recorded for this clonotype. CDR3 region: CASSLERGPDSPLHF. The CDR3 DNA reads as TGTGCCAGCAGTTTAGAAAGGGGTCCGGATTCACCCCTCCACTTT. J is TRBJ1-6 and V is TRBV28; TRBD1 is a possible D gene (5 bases). V was clipped by 2 bases and J by 8 bases, with 13 bases between them. CDR3 size: 15 residues. Germline lookup yields CDR1 MDHEN and CDR2 SYDVKM.

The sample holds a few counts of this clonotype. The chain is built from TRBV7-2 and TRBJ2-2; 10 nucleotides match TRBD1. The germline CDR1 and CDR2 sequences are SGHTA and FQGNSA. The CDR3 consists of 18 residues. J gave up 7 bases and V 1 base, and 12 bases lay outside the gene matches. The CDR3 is CASSLVGVRQGAGGELFF. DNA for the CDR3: TGTGCCAGCAGCTTAGTTGGAGTCCGACAGGGGGCAGGCGGGGAGCTGTTTTTT.

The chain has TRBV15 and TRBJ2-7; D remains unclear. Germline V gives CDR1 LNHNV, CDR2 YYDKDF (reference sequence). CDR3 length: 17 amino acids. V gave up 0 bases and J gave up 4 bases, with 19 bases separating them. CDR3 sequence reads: CATSRDFWVGFGYEQYF. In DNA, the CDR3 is TGTGCCACCAGCAGAGATTTTTGGGTGGGCTTCGGATACGAGCAGTACTTC. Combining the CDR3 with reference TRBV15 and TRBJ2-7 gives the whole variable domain DAMVIQNPRYQVTQFGKPVTLSCSQTLNHNVMYWYQQKSSQAPKLLFHYYDKDFNNEADTPDNFQSRRPNTSFCFLDIRSPGLGDTAMYLCATSRDFWVGFGYEQYFGPGTRLTVT.

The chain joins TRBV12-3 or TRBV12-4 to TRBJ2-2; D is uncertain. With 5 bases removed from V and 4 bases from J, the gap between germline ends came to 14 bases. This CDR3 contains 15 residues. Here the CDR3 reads CASSRRPEGTGELFF. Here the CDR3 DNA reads TGTGCCAGCAGTCGTCGGCCTGAAGGCACCGGGGAGCTGTTTTTT.

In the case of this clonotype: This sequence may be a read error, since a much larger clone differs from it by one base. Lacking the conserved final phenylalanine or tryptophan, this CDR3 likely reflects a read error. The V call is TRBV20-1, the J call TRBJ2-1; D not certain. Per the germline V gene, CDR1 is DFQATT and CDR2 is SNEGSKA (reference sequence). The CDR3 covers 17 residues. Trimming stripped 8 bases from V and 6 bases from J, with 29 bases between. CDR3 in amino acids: CSTLVLTPDPMSNEQFL. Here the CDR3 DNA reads TGCAGTACCCTCGTACTTACCCCCGACCCAATGAGCAATGAGCAGTTCTTA.

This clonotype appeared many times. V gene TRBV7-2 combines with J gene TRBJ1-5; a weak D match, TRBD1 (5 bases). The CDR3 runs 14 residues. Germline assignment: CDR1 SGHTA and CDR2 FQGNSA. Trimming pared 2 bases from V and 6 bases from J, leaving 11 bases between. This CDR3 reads CASSLRAGGQPQHF. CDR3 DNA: TGTGCCAGCAGCTTAAGGGCGGGGGGTCAGCCCCAGCATTTT.

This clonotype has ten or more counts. The CDR3 DNA follows: TGTGCCAGCAGCTTAAGTTATCCCACGAACACCGGGGAGCTGTTTTTT. As protein: CASSLSYPTNTGELFF. The rearrangement joins TRBV7-2 to TRBJ2-2; D call uncertain. Deletions cut 2 bases from V and 0 bases from J, with 10 bases between. Germline loops: CDR1 SGHTA, CDR2 FQGNSA. The length of the CDR3 is 16 residues. The complete variable domain, with remaining parts taken from reference TRBV7-2 and TRBJ2-2, reads GAGVSQSPSNKVTEKGKDVELRCDPISGHTALYWYRQSLGQGLEFLIYFQGNSAPDKSGLPSDRFSAERTGGSVSTLTIQRTQQEDSAVYLCASSLSYPTNTGELFFGEGSRLTVL.